Presented here are 19 T cell receptor beta chains from one specimen sequenced in a study of T cell changes during pregnancy in multiple sclerosis. Here immunoSEQ multiplex PCR was the method, and the copy in TCRdb shows in-frame clones only, minus some. Among tens of thousands of clones listed, 80% to 90% were seen once. The specimen comprised CD4+ T cells from peripheral blood mononuclear cells, sampled in the first trimester of pregnancy. The receptors come from a female donor with multiple sclerosis, enrolled in a pregnancy study.

The V gene is TRBV19, the J gene TRBJ2-7, with 8 bases identical to TRBD2. Germline CDR1 is LNHDA and CDR2 is SQIVND (reference sequence). The CDR3 sequence is 21 residues long. Losses at the gene ends were 5 bases for V and 7 bases for J; bases not matched to a gene: 31. The CDR3: CASSASSFGGGIGQKVGEQYF. The CDR3 DNA reads as TGTGCCAGTAGTGCCTCCTCATTCGGGGGGGGAATCGGGCAGAAGGTGGGGGAGCAGTACTTC.

The chain couples TRBV19 to TRBJ2-6; D possibly corresponds to TRBD2 (5 bases). Germline V gene data show CDR1 as LNHDA and CDR2 as SQIVND (reference sequence). This CDR3 comprises 16 residues. Trimming stripped 4 bases from V and 5 bases from J, with 15 bases between. The CDR3 region is CASSTVGRGRANVLTF. DNA for the CDR3: TGTGCCAGTAGTACAGTAGGACGGGGTAGGGCCAACGTCCTGACTTTC.

The chain carries TRBV19 and TRBJ2-3; 10 bases align to TRBD2. Germline CDR1 and CDR2: LNHDA and SQIVND (reference sequence). This CDR3 comprises 16 residues. V lost 8 bases, J lost 4 bases, and 12 bases stayed unmatched. CDR3 nucleotide sequence: TGTGCCAGTCTTTCGGTCGCTAGCGGGAGTTCAGATACGCAGTATTTT. Translated: CASLSVASGSSDTQYF.

This clone was seen only once. The chain combines TRBV6-5 with TRBJ2-3; no definite D call. Germline assignment: CDR1 MNHEY and CDR2 SVGAGI. Trimming left V 0 bases short and J 2 bases short, with 6 bases between. The CDR3 has 14 amino acids. The CDR3 region is CASSYSHFTDTQYF. The CDR3 bases are TGTGCCAGCAGTTACTCCCATTTCACAGATACGCAGTATTTT.

This clone was counted only a few times. This chain uses TRBV6-6 with TRBJ1-2, with D possibly TRBD1 on 6 matching bases. Per germline, CDR1 MNHNY and CDR2 SVGAGI (reference sequence). V was shortened by 6 bases and J by 6 bases, with 8 bases between the two germline ends. The CDR3 is 11 amino acids. CDR3 protein: CASRRQDGYTF. For the CDR3, the DNA is TGTGCCAGCAGACGACAGGATGGCTACACCTTC.

The V and J genes are TRBV6-5 and TRBJ2-7; D unresolved. The germline V gene encodes CDR1 MNHEY and CDR2 SVGAGI. Trimming left V 6 bases short and J 0 bases short, with 12 bases between. CDR3 size: 14 residues. The CDR3 sequence is CASSLDWSSYEQYF. The CDR3 region has the DNA TGTGCCAGCAGCCTAGACTGGAGCTCCTACGAGCAGTACTTC.

J is TRBJ2-3 and V is TRBV5-6; D might be TRBD1 (5 bases). The CDR3 extends over 13 amino acids. Germline CDR1 and CDR2: SGHDT and YYEEEE. Trimming pared 1 base from V and 4 bases from J, leaving 7 bases between. The CDR3 coding sequence is TGTGCCAGCAGCTTGTGGGGCGCAGATACGCAGTATTTT. Protein sequence: CASSLWGADTQYF.

The V call is TRBV27, the J call TRBJ2-5, with 7 bases identical to TRBD1. CDR1 is MNHEY, CDR2 SMNVEV, per germline (reference sequence). V lost 1 base to trimming and J lost 2 bases; unmatched junction nucleotides: 4. The CDR3 spans 15 residues. CDR3 in amino acids: CASSLFRTGQETQYF. DNA for the CDR3: TGTGCCAGCAGTTTATTCCGGACAGGACAAGAGACCCAGTACTTC.

CDR3 sequence: CASSFQTIWTSGYNEQFF. The CDR3 bases are TGTGCCAGCAGCTTTCAAACGATTTGGACTAGCGGCTACAATGAGCAGTTCTTC. The chain recombines TRBV7-9 with TRBJ2-1, with 10 nucleotides matching TRBD2. CDR1 and CDR2 from the germline V gene are SEHNR and FQNEAQ (reference sequence). This CDR3 region has 18 residues. V lost 3 bases and J lost 3; bases outside the gene matches: 11.

V and J are TRBV10-1 and TRBJ1-3; D ambiguous. This CDR3 has 13 residues. CDR1 WNHNN and CDR2 SYGVQD come from the germline V gene (reference sequence). V was trimmed by 9 bases and J by 0 bases, leaving 9 bases between them. The CDR3 loop is CASSDTSGNTIYF. Written as DNA, the CDR3 is TGCGCCAGTTCTGACACCTCTGGAAACACCATATATTTT.

Comment on this clone: An end of the junction differs from the germline gene, which may be a read error. The V and J genes are TRBV30 and TRBJ1-6; 7 bases align to TRBD1. Germline V gene sequence: CDR1 GTSNPN, CDR2 SVGIG (reference sequence). This CDR3 has 15 residues. The CDR3 nucleotides read TGTGCCTGGAGTTCAAAGGGGACAGATAACTCACCCCTCCACTTT. Translation: CAWSSKGTDNSPLHF.

This clone came up once. This CDR3 is CASSAPNTGELFF. The CDR3 DNA sequence: TGTGCCAGCAGCGCTCCGAACACCGGGGAGCTGTTTTTT. The chain employs TRBV9 and TRBJ2-2; no clear D. There are 13 residues in the CDR3. V lost 3 bases and J lost 0, with 3 bases in between. CDR1 SGDLS and CDR2 YYNGEE come from the germline V gene.

This clone was picked up one time. The DNA of the CDR3 is TGCGCCAGCAGCTTGGAGGGGGCCAAAAACATTCAGTACTTC. Its translation is CASSLEGAKNIQYF. The chain has TRBV5-1 and TRBJ2-4; D is possibly TRBD1 (5 bases). V lost 0 bases to trimming and J lost 1 base, with 5 bases between them. This CDR3 has 14 residues. Germline CDR1 and CDR2: SGHRS and YFSETQ. Combining the CDR3 with reference TRBV5-1 and TRBJ2-4 gives the whole variable domain KAGVTQTPRYLIKTRGQQVTLSCSPISGHRSVSWYQQTPGQGLQFLFEYFSETQRNKGNFPGRFSGRQFSNSRSEMNVSTLELGDSALYLCASSLEGAKNIQYFGAGTRLSVL.

The CDR3 coding sequence is TGTGCCAGCAGCCACCCGACGGGACTCCAAGAGACCCAGTACTTC. As protein: CASSHPTGLQETQYF. The genes are TRBV7-9 and TRBJ2-5; the D gene is possibly TRBD2 (6 bases). CDR1 is SEHNR, CDR2 FQNEAQ, per germline (reference sequence). This CDR3 spans 15 amino acids. Trimming stripped 5 bases from V and 1 base from J, with 14 bases between. Drawing the rest from reference TRBV7-9 and TRBJ2-5, the complete variable domain is DTGVSQNPRHKITKRGQNVTFRCDPISEHNRLYWYRQTLGQGPEFLTYFQNEAQLEKSRLLSDRFSAERPKGSFSTLEIQRTEQGDSAMYLCASSHPTGLQETQYFGPGTRLLVL.

J is TRBJ2-7 and V is TRBV7-9, with TRBD1 as a possible D gene (6 bases). CDR1 is SEHNR, CDR2 FQNEAQ, per germline (reference sequence). The CDR3 is made up of 14 amino acids. Trimming removed 4 bases from V and 5 bases from J, with 15 bases in between. CDR3 DNA: TGTGCCAGCAGCTCGCTCCGGGACAAACACGAGCAGTACTTC. It yields the protein CASSSLRDKHEQYF.

The chain uses TRBV5-1 and TRBJ1-6; 7 bases are shared with TRBD1. CDR3 length: 15 residues. V shed 1 base, J shed 9 bases, and the junction held 7 bases outside the gene matches. CDR1 and CDR2 from the germline V gene are SGHRS and YFSETQ. The CDR3 region has the DNA TGCGCCAGCAGCTTGTCCGGGACAGCAGGTTCACCCCTCCACTTT. Translated, it gives CASSLSGTAGSPLHF.

The chain joins TRBV19 to TRBJ2-1; 7 nucleotides match TRBD1. CDR3 length equals 15 residues. Looked up from germline, CDR1 is LNHDA and CDR2 is SQIVND (reference sequence). V lost 3 bases to trimming and J lost 0 bases; unmatched junction nucleotides: 2. CDR3 bases: TGTGCCAGTAGTATTGGGACAGCCTCCTACAATGAGCAGTTCTTC. Residues: CASSIGTASYNEQFF.

The chain is built from TRBV7-2 and TRBJ1-2, with TRBD1 identical over 7 bases. The germline CDR1 and CDR2 sequences are SGHTA and FQGNSA. This CDR3 region has 14 residues. J lost 4 bases, V lost 1 base, and 3 bases had no gene match. CDR3 bases: TGTGCCAGCAGCTTAGAGACAGGGCTCTATGGCTACACCTTC. Translated: CASSLETGLYGYTF. Using reference TRBV7-2 and TRBJ1-2 for the parts outside the CDR3, the full variable domain is GAGVSQSPSNKVTEKGKDVELRCDPISGHTALYWYRQSLGQGLEFLIYFQGNSAPDKSGLPSDRFSAERTGGSVSTLTIQRTQQEDSAVYLCASSLETGLYGYTFGSGTRLTVV.

The rearrangement joins TRBV5-1 to TRBJ1-2; D uncertain. Germline V lookup: CDR1 SGHRS, CDR2 YFSETQ. The CDR3 totals 16 residues. Trimming removed 0 bases from V and 8 bases from J, with 20 bases in between. The CDR3 region has the DNA TGCGCCAGCAGCTTGGCCCCTCAACAGTTCATAGGAGGCTACACCTTC. This codes for CASSLAPQQFIGGYTF.